The next 30 T cell receptor beta chains were all read from a single sample in a study of technical replicates of blood from several donors. Data came from immunoSEQ multiplex PCR; TCRdb stores just in-frame clones and leaves some out. This table has tens of thousands of clones, more than 85% appearing once. Sequenced sample: PBMCs. The receptors were sampled from a human donor in good health. Some clones in this sample may be carry-over from other donors' samples.

This chain connects TRBV2 to TRBJ2-3, with D unclear. This CDR3 comprises 15 residues. In germline, CDR1 is SNHLY, CDR2 FYNNEI. With 3 bases removed from V and 0 bases from J, the gap between germline ends came to 10 bases. The CDR3 protein is CASSERSSSTDTQYF. CDR3 bases: TGTGCCAGCAGTGAGCGGTCCTCTAGCACAGATACGCAGTATTTT.

This chain uses TRBV25-1 with TRBJ2-7, with 8 bases that match TRBD2. The germline V gene encodes CDR1 MGHDK and CDR2 SYGVNS. The CDR3 spans 15 residues. Trimming removed 7 bases from V and 2 bases from J; junction bases left unmatched: 10. The CDR3 sequence is CASTQLSGVTYEQYF. The CDR3 DNA reads TGTGCCAGCACCCAACTTAGCGGGGTAACCTACGAGCAGTACTTC.

This chain joins TRBV5-4 and TRBJ1-3; the D is unclear. The V end was cut by 1 base, the J end by 0 bases, with 8 bases between. Germline V CDR1 and CDR2: SGHNT, YYREEE (reference sequence). The CDR3 loop spans 15 amino acids. The CDR3 loop is CASSLTHGSGNTIYF. The CDR3 bases are TGTGCCAGCAGCTTGACGCACGGCTCTGGAAACACCATATATTTT.

Comments on this clone: A read error may account for a junction end that differs from germline. This rearrangement joins TRBV6-6 to TRBJ1-5; TRBD1 aligns across 10 bases. The germline gives CDR1 MNHNY, CDR2 SVGAGI (reference sequence). The CDR3 covers 12 residues. CDR3 protein: CASSTGQGLGYF. CDR3 bases: TGTGCCAGCAGCACGGGACAGGGGCTAGGGTATTTT.

The V gene is TRBV5-1, the J gene TRBJ2-7; 12 bases fit TRBD2. Per germline, CDR1 SGHRS and CDR2 YFSETQ. The CDR3 length is 16 residues. The V gene end was trimmed by 3 bases and the J gene end by 0 bases; junction bases not matched to a gene: 4. The CDR3 DNA is TGCGCCAGCAGCTCCCAGACTAGCGGGAGCTCCTACGAGCAGTACTTC. It yields the protein CASSSQTSGSSYEQYF.

Comment on this clone: One junction end does not reproduce the germline sequence, and a read error may be involved. This sequence joins TRBV29-1 and TRBJ2-1; 9 bases are a match to TRBD1. The CDR3 runs to 13 residues. Germline-derived CDR1 and CDR2 are SQVTM and ANQGSEA. CDR3 region: CSQDRGSYNEQFF. CDR3 DNA: TGTAGCCAGGACAGGGGCTCCTACAATGAGCAGTTCTTC.

The chain is built from TRBV11-1 and TRBJ2-7; 12 bases are shared with TRBD1. Germline V gene data show CDR1 as SGHAT and CDR2 as FQDESV (reference sequence). Trimming cost V 6 bases and J 4 bases; bases outside gene matches: 13. The CDR3 consists of 17 residues. The CDR3 region has the DNA TGTGCCAGCAGTCCGGGACAGGGGGCCCCCTTTGGATACGAGCAGTACTTC. This encodes CASSPGQGAPFGYEQYF.

The chain has TRBV6-6 and TRBJ1-5, with 7 bases aligning to TRBD1. The J segment lost 5 bases and the V segment lost 8 bases, leaving 3 bases of the junction unmatched. CDR3 size: 12 residues. Germline loops: CDR1 MNHNY, CDR2 SVGAGI (reference sequence). CDR3 sequence (DNA): TGTGCCAGCGGGACAGCAGATCAGCCCCAGCATTTT. This codes for CASGTADQPQHF.

The chain couples TRBV4-1 to TRBJ1-4, with 9 positions matching TRBD1. V gave up 3 bases and J gave up 8 bases; unmatched junction bases: 4. Germline CDR1 is MGHRA and CDR2 is YSYEKL. The length of the CDR3 is 14 residues. DNA for the CDR3: TGCGCCAGCAGCCAGGGACAGGGCGGGGAAAAACTGTTTTTT. Translating it yields CASSQGQGGEKLFF.

The V call is TRBV9, the J call TRBJ2-5; weak D call: TRBD1 (6 bases). The CDR3 spans 15 residues. V was pared by 0 bases and J by 1 base, with 10 bases between. From germline, CDR1 is SGDLS and CDR2 YYNGEE. CDR3 bases: TGTGCCAGCAGCGTAGAGGACAGTACCCAAGAGACCCAGTACTTC. Its translation: CASSVEDSTQETQYF.

CDR3 loop: CASSLSAGLDDEQYF. The CDR3 DNA is TGTGCCAGCAGCTTGAGCGCAGGGTTGGACGACGAGCAGTACTTC. This chain links TRBV5-6 with TRBJ2-7; D is perhaps TRBD1 (5 bases). The CDR3 covers 15 residues. Between the trimmed V and J ends, which lost 1 base and 5 bases, there was a span of 16 bases. CDR1 is SGHDT, CDR2 YYEEEE, per germline.

This clone was observed many times. V usage is TRBV6-1 and J usage is TRBJ2-7; D is perhaps TRBD1 (6 bases). The CDR3 runs 15 residues. CDR1 MNHNS and CDR2 SASEGT come from the germline V gene. The V and J ends lost 3 bases and 4 bases respectively, with 16 bases between them. The CDR3 is CASSDNPGALYEQYF. CDR3 in DNA: TGTGCCAGCAGTGACAATCCAGGGGCTTTGTACGAGCAGTACTTC.

The chain joins TRBV7-9 to TRBJ2-3; D unresolved. Per the germline V gene, CDR1 is SEHNR and CDR2 is FQNEAQ (reference sequence). CDR3 size: 16 residues. V was cut by 11 bases and J by 0 bases, with 21 bases left in between. The CDR3 bases are TGTGCCCCAGGTGTGTTAAAGTCCTTTAGCACAGATACGCAGTATTTT. Translation gives CAPGVLKSFSTDTQYF. Combining the CDR3 with reference TRBV7-9 and TRBJ2-3 gives the whole variable domain DTGVSQNPRHKITKRGQNVTFRCDPISEHNRLYWYRQTLGQGPEFLTYFQNEAQLEKSRLLSDRFSAERPKGSFSTLEIQRTEQGDSAMYLCAPGVLKSFSTDTQYFGPGTRLTVL.

This clone was seen a single time. This chain joins TRBV7-2 and TRBJ2-7, with 7 bases aligning to TRBD1. The CDR3 length is 16 residues. J lost 4 bases, V lost 2 bases, and 11 bases had no gene match. Germline V gene lookup returns CDR1 SGHTA and CDR2 FQGNSA. In DNA form, the CDR3 reads TGTGCCAGCAGCTTATTTGGGCTATCACAGGGGTACGAGCAGTACTTC. Translating gives CASSLFGLSQGYEQYF.

The J gene is TRBJ1-2, the V gene TRBV7-9, with D perhaps matching TRBD1 (5 bases). V was cut by 6 bases and J by 5 bases, with 10 bases left in between. CDR3 size: 12 residues. Germline V gene lookup returns CDR1 SEHNR and CDR2 FQNEAQ (reference sequence). In nucleotides, the CDR3 is TGTGCCAGCAGGACCGACAGTTATGGCTACACCTTC. Protein: CASRTDSYGYTF.

This clone was observed a few times. The chain has TRBV5-1 and TRBJ1-1, with D possibly TRBD1 on 6 matching bases. The CDR3 totals 15 residues. The germline V and J ends were trimmed by 4 bases and 3 bases, with 16 bases remaining between them. Looked up from germline, CDR1 is SGHRS and CDR2 is YFSETQ. The CDR3 here is CASSLGGSMHTEAFF. CDR3 coding DNA: TGCGCCAGCAGCCTAGGGGGTTCTATGCACACTGAAGCTTTCTTT.

This clone was seen only once. The rearrangement links TRBV9 to TRBJ2-7; TRBD2 matches at 10 bases. The CDR3 length is 14 residues. The V gene's germline CDR1 is SGDLS and CDR2 YYNGEE. V trimming: 2 bases; J trimming: 4 bases; junction bases outside the gene matches: 3. CDR3 coding DNA: TGTGCCAGCAGCGTTAAGCGGGAGGGTTACGAGCAGTACTTC. It codes for CASSVKREGYEQYF.

This chain links TRBV19 with TRBJ1-5; D remains unclear. Trimming stripped 5 bases from V and 0 bases from J, with 14 bases between. Germline loops: CDR1 LNHDA, CDR2 SQIVND (reference sequence). The CDR3 is 16 amino acids. In DNA, the CDR3 is TGTGCCAGTAGTCCCCCGGGGTCGTATAGCAATCAGCCCCAGCATTTT. Amino acids: CASSPPGSYSNQPQHF.

This rearrangement joins TRBV20-1 to TRBJ1-2, with D uncertain. Germline V gene data show CDR1 as DFQATT and CDR2 as SNEGSKA (reference sequence). CDR3 size: 11 residues. Trimming cost V 4 bases and J 1 base, with 4 bases left between them. CDR3 nucleotide sequence: TGCAGTGCTACTATTAACTATGGCTACACCTTC. Translation: CSATINYGYTF.

The chain joins TRBV4-3 to TRBJ2-7; TRBD1 matches at 7 bases. The CDR3 has 14 amino acids. The ends lost 2 bases at V and 0 bases at J; junction bases unmatched: 1. Germline CDR1 and CDR2: LGHNA and YSLEER. CDR3 sequence (DNA): TGCGCCAGCAGCCAATACAGGGGCTCCTACGAGCAGTACTTC. Its translation: CASSQYRGSYEQYF.

The chain carries TRBV6-6 and TRBJ1-1; D is ambiguous. Germline values: CDR1 MNHNY, CDR2 SVGAGI (reference sequence). Trimming removed 6 bases from V and 5 bases from J, with 13 bases in between. This CDR3 has 13 amino acids. The CDR3 loop reads CASSRPGGTEAFF. The CDR3 DNA sequence: TGTGCCAGCAGCCGACCCGGAGGGACTGAAGCTTTCTTT.

This chain joins TRBV18 and TRBJ1-2; 8 positions match TRBD1. Germline assignment: CDR1 KGHSH and CDR2 LQKENI. The CDR3 sequence is 16 residues long. J was trimmed by 0 bases and V by 2 bases; bases with no gene match: 5. The DNA for the CDR3 is TGTGCCAGCTCACCATTTCAACAGGGGGCTAACTATGGCTACACCTTC. It codes for CASSPFQQGANYGYTF.

The CDR3 sequence: CASSVADTLAYEQYF. The CDR3 DNA reads TGTGCCAGCAGCGTAGCGGACACATTAGCCTACGAGCAGTACTTC. The genes are TRBV9 and TRBJ2-7, with D possibly TRBD1 on 5 matching bases. Trimming shortened V by 0 bases and J by 2 bases, and 12 bases separated the two germline ends. Germline lookup yields CDR1 SGDLS and CDR2 YYNGEE. The length of the CDR3 is 15 residues.

This chain uses TRBV2 with TRBJ1-3; no reliable D call. With 6 bases removed from V and 2 bases from J, the gap between germline ends came to 8 bases. This CDR3 contains 13 residues. Germline-derived CDR1 and CDR2 are SNHLY and FYNNEI. CDR3 sequence (DNA): TGTGCCAGCAGCAGACTACCTGGAAACACCATATATTTT. It yields the protein CASSRLPGNTIYF.

This clone was counted only a few times. The chain joins TRBV2 to TRBJ2-7; 9 bases fit TRBD2. The CDR3 spans 15 residues. Germline CDR1 reads SNHLY; CDR2 reads FYNNEI. The CDR3 coding sequence is TGTCGAAGCACCCGCTATTGGCGGGGGGGCCATGAGCAGTACTTC. It is translated as CRSTRYWRGGHEQYF.

By share of the sample, this clone is medium-sized. J is TRBJ1-2 and V is TRBV5-8; D not certain. The CDR3 runs to 14 residues. Looked up from germline, CDR1 is SGHTS and CDR2 is YDEGEE. V lost 2 bases to trimming and J lost 0 bases, with 8 bases between them. The CDR3 sequence is CASSFPGANYGYTF. CDR3 bases: TGTGCCAGCAGCTTCCCAGGCGCTAACTATGGCTACACCTTC.

The CDR3 is CASSSGDRYQPQHF. The CDR3 bases are TGTGCCAGCAGCTCCGGCGACAGATATCAGCCCCAGCATTTT. The chain uses TRBV9 and TRBJ1-5, with a weak D call TRBD1 (5 bases). Trimming took 4 bases from V and 5 from J, leaving 13 bases between them. The germline V gene has CDR1 SGDLS and CDR2 YYNGEE. The CDR3 runs to 14 residues.

The V gene is TRBV5-1, the J gene TRBJ2-1; possibly TRBD2 for D (6 bases). Per the germline V gene, CDR1 is SGHRS and CDR2 is YFSETQ. Deletions cut 0 bases from V and 7 bases from J, with 11 bases between. CDR3 length: 14 residues. The CDR3 DNA is TGCGCCAGCAGCTTGGGAGCCGGGGGTAATGAGCAGTTCTTC. Amino acid sequence: CASSLGAGGNEQFF.

V usage is TRBV10-1 and J usage is TRBJ1-2; no firm D call. This CDR3 has 18 residues. Trimming shortened V by 1 base and J by 1 base, and 19 bases separated the two germline ends. Germline CDR1 is WNHNN and CDR2 is SYGVQD (reference sequence). CDR3: CASSEWAGIPYFNYGYTF. The DNA for the CDR3 is TGCGCCAGCAGTGAGTGGGCGGGGATCCCGTATTTTAACTATGGCTACACCTTC.

This chain links TRBV25-1 with TRBJ1-4, with 10 bases that match TRBD1. With 1 base clipped from V and 14 bases from J, the junction kept 10 bases outside the gene matches. The CDR3 contains 15 residues. Germline assignment: CDR1 MGHDK and CDR2 SYGVNS. The CDR3 reads CASSELGTGDKALFF. Written as DNA, the CDR3 is TGTGCCAGCAGTGAATTAGGGACAGGGGACAAAGCCCTGTTTTTT.